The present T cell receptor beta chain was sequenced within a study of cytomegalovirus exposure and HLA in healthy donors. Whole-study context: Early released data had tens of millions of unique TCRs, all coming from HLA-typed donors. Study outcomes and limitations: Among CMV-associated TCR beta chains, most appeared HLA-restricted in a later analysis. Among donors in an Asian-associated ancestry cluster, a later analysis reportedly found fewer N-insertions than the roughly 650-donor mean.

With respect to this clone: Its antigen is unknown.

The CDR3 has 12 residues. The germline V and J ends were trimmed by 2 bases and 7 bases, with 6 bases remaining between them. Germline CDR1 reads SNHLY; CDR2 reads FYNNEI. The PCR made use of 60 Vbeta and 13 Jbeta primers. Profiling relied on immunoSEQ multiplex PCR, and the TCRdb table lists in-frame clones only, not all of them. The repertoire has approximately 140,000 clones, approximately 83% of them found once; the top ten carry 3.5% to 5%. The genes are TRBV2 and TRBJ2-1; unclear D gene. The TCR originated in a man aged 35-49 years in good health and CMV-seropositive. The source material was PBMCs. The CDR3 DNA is TGTGCCAGCAGTGAACGTATTAATGAGCAGTTCTTC. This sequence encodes CASSERINEQFF.